A single sample is the source of the 25 T cell receptor beta chains below, sequenced in a study of cytomegalovirus exposure and HLA in healthy donors. With 60 Vbeta and 13 Jbeta primers, the PCR was carried out. The table came from immunoSEQ multiplex PCR; TCRdb's copy has only in-frame clones and leaves some out. The sample spans 190,000 or so clones; the ten largest clones claim approximately 0.74%. Material for sequencing was PBMCs. Receptors were obtained from a boy younger than 18 in good health and CMV-seronegative.

V usage is TRBV28 and J usage is TRBJ2-7, with 7 bases lining up with TRBD1. This CDR3 has 14 residues. V trimming: 5 bases; J trimming: 6 bases; junction bases outside the gene matches: 10. Germline V gene lookup returns CDR1 MDHEN and CDR2 SYDVKM. CDR3 loop: CASSPAGTDGEQYF. CDR3 bases: TGTGCCAGCAGTCCCGCCGGGACAGACGGCGAGCAGTACTTC.

The V and J genes are TRBV7-3 and TRBJ2-5; a possible D gene is TRBD1 (6 bases). V dropped 3 bases and J dropped 9 bases, with 11 bases sitting between them. The V gene's germline CDR1 is SGHTA and CDR2 FQGTGA. The CDR3 length is 12 residues. CDR3 in DNA: TGTGCCAGCAGCTTCGGTGAGGGGGCCCAGTACTTC. Protein product: CASSFGEGAQYF.

CDR3 in amino acids: CSVEGTSANSYEQYF. For the CDR3, the DNA is TGCAGCGTTGAAGGGACTAGCGCAAACTCCTACGAGCAGTACTTC. The V and J genes are TRBV29-1 and TRBJ2-7, with 9 bases fitting TRBD2. Germline CDR1 reads SQVTM; CDR2 reads ANQGSEA. Losses at the gene ends were 1 base for V and 0 bases for J; bases not matched to a gene: 4. The CDR3 consists of 15 residues.

V is TRBV28 and J is TRBJ1-5; TRBD1 is a possible D gene (5 bases). CDR3 length equals 18 residues. Germline assignment: CDR1 MDHEN and CDR2 SYDVKM. V lost 5 bases, J lost 0 bases, and 20 bases lay in between. This chain's CDR3 is CASSPTGSRENSNQPQHF. The CDR3 DNA reads TGTGCCAGCAGTCCCACAGGCAGCAGGGAAAATAGCAATCAGCCCCAGCATTTT.

The V and J genes are TRBV19 and TRBJ2-7; TRBD1 agrees at 7 bases. Germline CDR1 reads LNHDA; CDR2 reads SQIVND (reference sequence). The CDR3 runs 16 residues. V was clipped by 10 bases and J by 2 bases; unmatched bases: 17. The CDR3 loop reads CATGTDRVRSPYEQYF. As DNA, the CDR3 is TGTGCCACTGGGACAGACAGGGTGCGTTCCCCCTACGAGCAGTACTTC. Full variable domain (outside the CDR3, taken from reference TRBV19 and TRBJ2-7): DGGITQSPKYLFRKEGQNVTLSCEQNLNHDAMYWYRQDPGQGLRLIYYSQIVNDFQKGDIAEGYSVSREKKESFPLTVTSAQKNPTAFYLCATGTDRVRSPYEQYFGPGTRLTVT.

This chain links TRBV7-9 with TRBJ2-6; 9 nucleotides agree with TRBD1. V shed 1 base, J shed 2 bases, and the junction held 6 bases outside the gene matches. Looked up from germline, CDR1 is SEHNR and CDR2 is FQNEAQ (reference sequence). CDR3 length: 18 amino acids. The CDR3 nucleotides are TGTGCCAGCAGCTTAGGAGGGACAGGGTTTGCTGGGGCCAACGTCCTGACTTTC. Amino acid sequence: CASSLGGTGFAGANVLTF.

The chain has TRBV29-1 and TRBJ1-1; D gene uncertain. Germline CDR1 reads SQVTM; CDR2 reads ANQGSEA. V lost 4 bases and J lost 2, with 14 bases in between. The CDR3 is 14 amino acids. The CDR3 region is CSVAPPNQNTEAFF. CDR3 DNA sequence: TGCAGCGTTGCTCCCCCTAATCAAAACACTGAAGCTTTCTTT.

V gene TRBV4-1 combines with J gene TRBJ1-6, with 9 bases fitting TRBD1. Looked up from germline, CDR1 is MGHRA and CDR2 is YSYEKL. V lost 6 bases to trimming and J lost 12 bases; unmatched junction nucleotides: 18. CDR3 length: 17 residues. The CDR3 sequence: CASRPRQGEIQMVPLHF. The CDR3 nucleotides are TGCGCCAGCAGGCCCAGACAGGGGGAGATTCAGATGGTACCCCTCCACTTT.

This chain connects TRBV5-1 to TRBJ1-1, with unresolved D. CDR1 is SGHRS, CDR2 YFSETQ, per germline. The CDR3 consists of 15 residues. With 0 bases removed from V and 7 bases from J, the gap between germline ends came to 16 bases. CDR3 residues: CASSLAGNTQDEAFF. The CDR3 DNA reads as TGCGCCAGCAGCTTGGCCGGTAACACCCAGGATGAAGCTTTCTTT.

With regard to this clone: At the DNA level, this CDR3 is encoded by other sequences in the same sample as well. The chain uses TRBV5-1 and TRBJ2-2; tentative D call: TRBD1 (5 bases). Per the germline V gene, CDR1 is SGHRS and CDR2 is YFSETQ. V was trimmed by 0 bases and J by 4 bases, leaving 13 bases between them. This CDR3 has 16 residues. CDR3 in amino acids: CASSLVAGHRTGELFF. The CDR3 DNA is TGCGCCAGCAGCTTGGTAGCCGGACACCGCACCGGGGAGCTGTTTTTT. The whole variable domain, filled in from reference TRBV5-1 and TRBJ2-2, reads KAGVTQTPRYLIKTRGQQVTLSCSPISGHRSVSWYQQTPGQGLQFLFEYFSETQRNKGNFPGRFSGRQFSNSRSEMNVSTLELGDSALYLCASSLVAGHRTGELFFGEGSRLTVL.

This sequence joins TRBV18 and TRBJ2-6; the D gene is possibly TRBD1 (6 bases). The CDR3 loop spans 16 amino acids. CDR1 KGHSH and CDR2 LQKENI come from the germline V gene. The germline V and J ends were trimmed by 2 bases and 0 bases, with 8 bases remaining between them. CDR3 nucleotide sequence: TGTGCCAGCTCACCAGGGGGCGTCTCTGGGGCCAACGTCCTGACTTTC. This encodes CASSPGGVSGANVLTF.

This chain connects TRBV11-2 to TRBJ2-5; D is possibly TRBD2 (6 bases). V lost 1 base and J 2 bases, leaving 11 bases between the germline ends. Germline V gene data show CDR1 as SGHAT and CDR2 as FQNNGV. This CDR3 has 15 amino acids. Here the CDR3 reads CASSLGVAVQETQYF. The CDR3, as DNA: TGTGCCAGCAGCTTAGGTGTAGCGGTGCAAGAGACCCAGTACTTC.

J is TRBJ1-2 and V is TRBV4-1; no reliable D call. V lost 0 bases and J lost 4, with 15 bases in between. The CDR3 loop spans 16 amino acids. Germline CDR1 reads MGHRA; CDR2 reads YSYEKL. The CDR3 loop is CASSQDRSSQFYGYTF. In nucleotides, the CDR3 is TGCGCCAGCAGCCAAGATCGTAGCAGCCAGTTCTATGGCTACACCTTC.

The rearrangement links TRBV7-2 to TRBJ2-5; 10 positions match TRBD1. Per germline, CDR1 SGHTA and CDR2 FQGNSA. The CDR3 sequence is 16 residues long. With V trimmed by 2 bases and J by 3 bases, 6 bases remained unmatched. Here the CDR3 reads CASSLRRGQGKETQYF. In nucleotides, the CDR3 is TGTGCCAGCAGCTTAAGGCGGGGACAGGGGAAAGAGACCCAGTACTTC. The full variable domain, rest sourced from reference TRBV7-2 and TRBJ2-5, is GAGVSQSPSNKVTEKGKDVELRCDPISGHTALYWYRQSLGQGLEFLIYFQGNSAPDKSGLPSDRFSAERTGGSVSTLTIQRTQQEDSAVYLCASSLRRGQGKETQYFGPGTRLLVL.

The chain is built from TRBV5-1 and TRBJ2-4; 10 bases match TRBD1. Germline CDR1 and CDR2: SGHRS and YFSETQ. CDR3 size: 18 residues. Trimming removed 2 bases from V and 5 bases from J; junction bases left unmatched: 13. The CDR3 is CASSFSDRGQMGQNIQYF. CDR3 DNA: TGCGCCAGCAGCTTCTCCGACAGGGGGCAAATGGGGCAAAACATTCAGTACTTC.

This chain connects TRBV4-1 to TRBJ1-2, with D perhaps TRBD1 (5 bases). The CDR3 has 16 amino acids. The V and J ends lost 4 bases and 0 bases respectively, with 15 bases between them. Germline loops: CDR1 MGHRA, CDR2 YSYEKL. CDR3 residues: CASSPIRGGSNYGYTF. The DNA of the CDR3 is TGCGCCAGCAGCCCAATAAGGGGAGGATCTAACTATGGCTACACCTTC.

The chain has TRBV5-1 and TRBJ1-1; no clear D. V gave up 2 bases and J gave up 3 bases, with 20 bases separating them. Germline values: CDR1 SGHRS, CDR2 YFSETQ. The CDR3 covers 17 residues. The CDR3 protein is CASSLRKASPGDTEAFF. In DNA, the CDR3 is TGCGCCAGCAGCTTAAGGAAGGCGAGTCCGGGAGACACTGAAGCTTTCTTT.

V is TRBV28 and J is TRBJ1-2, with 9 bases matching TRBD1. V lost 7 bases to trimming and J lost 4 bases; unmatched junction nucleotides: 7. The germline V gene has CDR1 MDHEN and CDR2 SYDVKM. The CDR3 runs to 14 residues. CDR3 bases: TGTGCCAGCAATCGGGACAGGGTCTTCTATGGCTACACCTTC. This sequence encodes CASNRDRVFYGYTF.

This chain joins TRBV7-2 and TRBJ2-1; 9 bases map to TRBD2. Germline V lookup: CDR1 SGHTA, CDR2 FQGNSA. V trimming: 2 bases; J trimming: 7 bases; junction bases outside the gene matches: 12. There are 17 residues in the CDR3. CDR3 amino acids: CASSLSLGGGAANEQFF. CDR3 in DNA: TGTGCCAGCAGCTTATCCTTAGGCGGGGGGGCCGCGAATGAGCAGTTCTTC. Complete variable domain (other parts from reference TRBV7-2 and TRBJ2-1): GAGVSQSPSNKVTEKGKDVELRCDPISGHTALYWYRQSLGQGLEFLIYFQGNSAPDKSGLPSDRFSAERTGGSVSTLTIQRTQQEDSAVYLCASSLSLGGGAANEQFFGPGTRLTVL.

This CDR3 is CASSILGSNYGYTF. CDR3 bases: TGTGCCAGCAGTATACTCGGGAGCAACTATGGCTACACCTTC. The chain carries TRBV6-5 and TRBJ1-2; D is ambiguous. There are 14 residues in the CDR3. The V end was cut by 5 bases, the J end by 2 bases, with 12 bases between. The V gene's germline CDR1 is MNHEY and CDR2 SVGAGI.

The chain has TRBV7-3 and TRBJ1-1; tentatively, D is TRBD1 (5 bases). This CDR3 region has 15 residues. Trimming removed 4 bases at V and 2 bases at J, with 14 bases between. The germline V gene has CDR1 SGHTA and CDR2 FQGTGA. CDR3 sequence (DNA): TGTGCCAGCAGCTCACCCAGGGAATTTAACACTGAAGCTTTCTTT. Translation: CASSSPREFNTEAFF. The entire variable domain, with the rest obtained from reference TRBV7-3 and TRBJ1-1, is as follows: GAGVSQTPSNKVTEKGKYVELRCDPISGHTALYWYRQSLGQGPEFLIYFQGTGAADDSGLPNDRFFAVRPEGSVSTLKIQRTERGDSAVYLCASSSPREFNTEAFFGQGTRLTVV.

The chain couples TRBV7-9 to TRBJ1-1; 8 bases map to TRBD1. Germline CDR1 SEHNR, CDR2 FQNEAQ (reference sequence). V shed 1 base, J shed 4 bases, and the junction held 14 bases outside the gene matches. The CDR3 is 18 amino acids. The DNA for the CDR3 is TGTGCCAGCAGCTTAGTAATCTTGAGACAGGGGTTGGGCACTGAAGCTTTCTTT. Protein: CASSLVILRQGLGTEAFF. Together with reference TRBV7-9 and TRBJ1-1, the CDR3 gives the full variable domain: DTGVSQNPRHKITKRGQNVTFRCDPISEHNRLYWYRQTLGQGPEFLTYFQNEAQLEKSRLLSDRFSAERPKGSFSTLEIQRTEQGDSAMYLCASSLVILRQGLGTEAFFGQGTRLTVV.

The rearrangement links TRBV5-4 to TRBJ2-1; 8 nucleotides line up with TRBD2. CDR1 SGHNT and CDR2 YYREEE come from the germline V gene (reference sequence). The CDR3 is 15 amino acids. Losses at the gene ends were 3 bases for V and 0 bases for J; bases not matched to a gene: 2. Here the CDR3 DNA reads TGTGCCAGCAGCTCCCTAGCGGGCTCCTACAATGAGCAGTTCTTC. Protein sequence: CASSSLAGSYNEQFF.

V gene TRBV4-3 combines with J gene TRBJ1-6; tentatively, D is TRBD1 (5 bases). V was clipped by 1 base and J by 7 bases, with 17 bases between them. CDR1 is LGHNA, CDR2 YSLEER, per germline. The CDR3 totals 17 residues. CDR3 sequence (DNA): TGCGCCAGCAGCCAAGCCCCCCGGGGGGTACGGAATTCACCCCTCCACTTT. It translates to CASSQAPRGVRNSPLHF.

This sequence joins TRBV25-1 and TRBJ1-1; D not certain. CDR1 and CDR2 from the germline V gene are MGHDK and SYGVNS. The CDR3 totals 15 residues. The germline V and J ends were trimmed by 6 bases and 0 bases, with 14 bases remaining between them. DNA for the CDR3: TGTGCCAGCAGCGGAACAGATATCATGAACACTGAAGCTTTCTTT. Protein sequence: CASSGTDIMNTEAFF. The full variable domain, completed using reference TRBV25-1 and TRBJ1-1, is EADIYQTPRYLVIGTGKKITLECSQTMGHDKMYWYQQDPGMELHLIHYSYGVNSTEKGDLSSESTVSRIRTEHFPLTLESARPSHTSQYLCASSGTDIMNTEAFFGQGTRLTVV.